The subject of this entry is one TCR beta chain. The germline gives CDR1 SGHRS, CDR2 YFSETQ. The CDR3 totals 16 residues. TCRdb re-called the 5' RACE reads; one entry per CDR3 protein, DNA not given. Seen in this sample are a few hundred thousand distinct CDR3 sequences; the ten most common clones hold under 6.5%. The data were obtained in a study of T cells expressing NK-cell markers. The chain couples TRBV5-1 to TRBJ2-1; TCRdb outputs TRBD1, but without DNA this stays unchecked. The sequence derives from a man aged 18-75 years in good health. The sample comprised blood T cells: a sorted CD56 or NKG2C T cell subset, CD4+ or CD8+ T cells, or bulk PBMC T cells (not recorded which). CDR3 loop: CASSLEGAGRPNEQFF.